These 14 T cell receptor beta chains were all obtained from the same sample, sequenced in a study of naive and memory T cell subsets. The library had UMIs added by 3' ligation of an oligonucleotide to TCR cDNA. Ligated cDNA underwent four rounds of PCR with nested alpha and beta constant region primers and SP2. In TCRdb, the 5' RACE reads were re-called with MiXCR into one record per CDR3 protein. The table lists roughly 48,000 distinct CDR3 sequences, approximately 4.8% of them singletons, with about 0.8% in the top ten. These receptors were collected from a female donor in good health.

This clonotype was counted many times. This sequence joins TRBV27 and TRBJ2-5; D is undetermined. V was trimmed by 9 bases and J by 0 bases, leaving 8 bases between them. CDR1 is MNHEY, CDR2 SMNVEV, per germline (reference sequence). CDR3 length: 12 residues. The CDR3 protein is CASSPNQETQYF. CDR3 nucleotides: TGTGCCAGTTCCCCCAACCAAGAGACCCAGTACTTC.

This clonotype was seen at least ten times. The chain carries TRBV10-3 and TRBJ2-5; TRBD1 agrees at 7 bases. Germline V gene data show CDR1 as ENHRY and CDR2 as SYGVKD. The CDR3 contains 16 residues. The junction had 10 bases not matched to a gene; V was cut back by 5 bases and J by 1 base. CDR3 sequence: CAISKTKQGTQETQYF. For the CDR3, the DNA is TGTGCCATCAGTAAAACAAAACAGGGGACCCAAGAGACCCAGTACTTC.

This clonotype was observed a single time. A much bigger clone sits one base away, suggesting this may be a read error. Given the absence of the conserved phenylalanine or tryptophan at the CDR3 end, a read error is likely. The chain couples TRBV20-1 to TRBJ1-1; 7 nucleotides agree with TRBD1. CDR1 and CDR2 (germline): DFQATT, SNEGSKA (reference sequence). Unmatched junction bases numbered 8, after V lost 6 bases and J lost 10 bases. CDR3 length equals 11 residues. The CDR3 DNA reads as TGCAGTGCGGGAGAGGGACAGTCAGCTTTCCTT. It is translated as CSAGEGQSAFL.

This clonotype has a count of ten or more. This chain uses TRBV29-1 with TRBJ2-4; D gene unclear. V was clipped by 6 bases and J by 6 bases, with 12 bases between them. Germline lookup yields CDR1 SQVTM and CDR2 ANQGSEA. This CDR3 comprises 12 residues. The CDR3 here is CSVRPSSNIQYF. The DNA for the CDR3 is TGCAGCGTACGACCGTCATCAAACATTCAGTACTTC.

There are many counts of this clonotype. This chain connects TRBV28 to TRBJ2-5; D is possibly TRBD1 (6 bases). The germline V and J ends were trimmed by 5 bases and 3 bases, with 19 bases remaining between them. In germline, CDR1 is MDHEN, CDR2 SYDVKM. This CDR3 spans 16 amino acids. CDR3 nucleotide sequence: TGTGCCAGCAGTCCCCTACAGGGAGCATTCAAAGAGACCCAGTACTTC. It yields the protein CASSPLQGAFKETQYF. Full variable domain (missing parts from reference TRBV28 and TRBJ2-5): DVKVTQSSRYLVKRTGEKVFLECVQDMDHENMFWYRQDPGLGLRLIYFSYDVKMKEKGDIPEGYSVSREKKERFSLILESASTNQTSMYLCASSPLQGAFKETQYFGPGTRLLVL.

This clonotype appeared many times. CDR3 sequence (DNA): TGCAGCGCCTGCTGGACAGGGGACTACAATGAGCAGTTCTTC. Translating gives CSACWTGDYNEQFF. This sequence joins TRBV29-1 and TRBJ2-1, with 9 bases identical to TRBD1. The CDR3 length is 14 residues. Germline V gene sequence: CDR1 SQVTM, CDR2 ANQGSEA. Unmatched junction bases numbered 7, after V lost 7 bases and J lost 3 bases.

The rearrangement uses TRBV7-9 and TRBJ2-2, with 7 bases lining up with TRBD1. Unmatched junction bases numbered 5, after V lost 4 bases and J lost 0 bases. Germline lookup yields CDR1 SEHNR and CDR2 FQNEAQ (reference sequence). The CDR3 extends over 16 amino acids. In nucleotides, the CDR3 is TGTGCCAGCAGCTCGACCAGGGGGTCGAACACCGGGGAGCTGTTTTTT. It yields the protein CASSSTRGSNTGELFF.

V gene TRBV19 combines with J gene TRBJ2-3, with D uncertain. This CDR3 region has 14 residues. Trimming took 6 bases from V and 1 from J, leaving 11 bases between them. Germline assignment: CDR1 LNHDA and CDR2 SQIVND (reference sequence). The CDR3 loop reads CASRVSIGTDTQYF. The DNA for the CDR3 is TGTGCCAGTAGGGTATCTATCGGCACAGATACGCAGTATTTT.

J is TRBJ1-4 and V is TRBV11-2; no clear D. CDR1 SGHAT and CDR2 FQNNGV come from the germline V gene. The V and J ends lost 5 bases and 6 bases respectively, with 13 bases between them. The CDR3 sequence is 14 residues long. CDR3 DNA: TGTGCCAGCAGCGACATCCGGACTGATGAAAAACTGTTTTTT. This codes for CASSDIRTDEKLFF.

This clonotype was detected many times. V and J are TRBV19 and TRBJ2-4, with D possibly being TRBD2 (6 bases). Germline V gene lookup returns CDR1 LNHDA and CDR2 SQIVND (reference sequence). CDR3 length equals 15 residues. The germline V and J ends were trimmed by 7 bases and 1 base, with 14 bases remaining between them. CDR3 protein: CASIGGRGAKNIQYF. The CDR3, as DNA: TGTGCCAGTATAGGAGGGAGAGGGGCCAAAAACATTCAGTACTTC.

Comment on this clonotype: This clone may be a read error of a much larger clone one base away. This chain links TRBV6-1 with TRBJ1-1; D is possibly TRBD1 (6 bases). CDR3 length equals 13 residues. CDR1 is MNHNS and CDR2 is SASEGT in the germline V gene. The ends were cut back, 8 bases at V and 1 base at J, with 11 bases in the middle. The CDR3 sequence is CASFPQGNTEAFF. In DNA, the CDR3 is TGTGCCAGCTTCCCACAGGGGAACACTGAAGCTTTCTTT.

This chain connects TRBV6-5 to TRBJ1-2; 8 nucleotides line up with TRBD1. The CDR3 is 18 residues long. After removal of 4 bases from V and 5 bases from J, the junction contained 18 bases not matched to a gene. Germline V gives CDR1 MNHEY, CDR2 SVGAGI. CDR3 protein: CASSSSPFGRGRGYGYTF. CDR3 sequence (DNA): TGTGCCAGCAGTTCCTCACCCTTTGGCAGGGGGCGCGGGTATGGCTACACCTTC.

There are many counts of this clonotype. The rearrangement uses TRBV6-2 or TRBV6-3 and TRBJ2-5, with a weak D call TRBD1 (6 bases). CDR3 length: 15 residues. In germline, CDR1 is MNHEY, CDR2 SVGEGT. Trimming cost V 4 bases and J 5 bases, with 17 bases left between them. The chain's CDR3 is CASSSFGQTRETQYF. CDR3 sequence (DNA): TGTGCCAGCAGTTCGTTTGGACAGACCCGGGAGACCCAGTACTTC.

In this sample, this clonotype turned up a few times. The CDR3 here is CASRGPGAHEQYF. As DNA, the CDR3 is TGTGCCAGCAGAGGGCCGGGGGCGCACGAGCAGTACTTC. This rearrangement joins TRBV28 to TRBJ2-7; the D gene could be TRBD1 or TRBD2 (6 bases each). Germline loops: CDR1 MDHEN, CDR2 SYDVKM. The CDR3 consists of 13 residues. V was trimmed by 6 bases and J by 5 bases, leaving 14 bases between them.